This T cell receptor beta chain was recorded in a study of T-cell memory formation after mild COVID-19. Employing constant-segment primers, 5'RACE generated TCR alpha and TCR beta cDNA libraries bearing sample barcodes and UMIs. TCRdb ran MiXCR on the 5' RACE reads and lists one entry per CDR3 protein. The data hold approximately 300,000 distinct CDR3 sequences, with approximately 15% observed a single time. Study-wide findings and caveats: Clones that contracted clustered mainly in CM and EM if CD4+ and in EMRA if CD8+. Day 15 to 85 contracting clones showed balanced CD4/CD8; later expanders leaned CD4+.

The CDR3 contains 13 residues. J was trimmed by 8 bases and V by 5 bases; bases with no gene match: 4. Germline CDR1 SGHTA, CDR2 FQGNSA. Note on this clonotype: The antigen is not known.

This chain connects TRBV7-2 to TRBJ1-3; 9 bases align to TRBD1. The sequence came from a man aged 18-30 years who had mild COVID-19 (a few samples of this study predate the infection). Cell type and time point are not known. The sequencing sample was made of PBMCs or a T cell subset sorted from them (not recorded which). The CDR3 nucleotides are TGTGCCAGCAGCAAACAGGGGGCAGACACCATATATTTT. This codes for CASSKQGADTIYF. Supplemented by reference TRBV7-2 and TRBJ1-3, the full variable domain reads GAGVSQSPSNKVTEKGKDVELRCDPISGHTALYWYRQSLGQGLEFLIYFQGNSAPDKSGLPSDRFSAERTGGSVSTLTIQRTQQEDSAVYLCASSKQGADTIYFGEGSWLTVV.